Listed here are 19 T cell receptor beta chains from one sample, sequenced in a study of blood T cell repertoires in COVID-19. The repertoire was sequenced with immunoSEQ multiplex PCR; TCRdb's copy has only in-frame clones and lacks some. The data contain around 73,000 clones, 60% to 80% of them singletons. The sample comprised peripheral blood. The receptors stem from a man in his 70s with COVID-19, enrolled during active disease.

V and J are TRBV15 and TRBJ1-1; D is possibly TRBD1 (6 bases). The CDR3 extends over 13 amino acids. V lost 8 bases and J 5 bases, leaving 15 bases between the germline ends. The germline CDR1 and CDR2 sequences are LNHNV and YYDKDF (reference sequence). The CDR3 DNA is TGTGCCACCGGTTATTCAAGGGGGACTGAAGCTTTCTTT. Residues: CATGYSRGTEAFF. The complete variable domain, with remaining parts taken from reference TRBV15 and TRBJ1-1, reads DAMVIQNPRYQVTQFGKPVTLSCSQTLNHNVMYWYQQKSSQAPKLLFHYYDKDFNNEADTPDNFQSRRPNTSFCFLDIRSPGLGDTAMYLCATGYSRGTEAFFGQGTRLTVV.

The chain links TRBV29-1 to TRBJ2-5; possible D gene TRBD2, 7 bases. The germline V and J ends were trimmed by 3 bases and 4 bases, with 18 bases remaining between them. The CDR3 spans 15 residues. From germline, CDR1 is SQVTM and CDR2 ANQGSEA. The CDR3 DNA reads TGCAGCGTTGATGAACAGGGAGGGTCGCGAGAGACCCAGTACTTC. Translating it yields CSVDEQGGSRETQYF.

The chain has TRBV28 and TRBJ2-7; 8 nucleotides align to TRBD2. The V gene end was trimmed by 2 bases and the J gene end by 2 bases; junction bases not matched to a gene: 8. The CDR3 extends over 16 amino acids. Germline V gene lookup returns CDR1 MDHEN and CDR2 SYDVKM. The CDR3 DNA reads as TGTGCCAGCAGTTTAAGTGCCAGCGGGAGACCCTACGAGCAGTACTTC. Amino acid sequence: CASSLSASGRPYEQYF.

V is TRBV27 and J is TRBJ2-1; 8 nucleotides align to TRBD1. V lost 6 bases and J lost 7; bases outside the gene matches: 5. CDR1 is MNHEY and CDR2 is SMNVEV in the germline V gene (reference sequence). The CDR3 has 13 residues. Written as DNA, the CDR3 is TGTGCCAGCAGCTGGGGACAGGAGAATGAGCAGTTCTTC. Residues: CASSWGQENEQFF.

CDR3 sequence (DNA): TGTGCCAGCTCACAGGAACTAGCGGGAGGCACAGATACGCAGTATTTT. This encodes CASSQELAGGTDTQYF. The gene calls are TRBV18 and TRBJ2-3, with 11 bases that match TRBD2. This CDR3 spans 16 amino acids. Germline assignment: CDR1 KGHSH and CDR2 LQKENI. The V and J ends lost 4 bases and 1 base, in that order; junction bases with no gene match: 4.

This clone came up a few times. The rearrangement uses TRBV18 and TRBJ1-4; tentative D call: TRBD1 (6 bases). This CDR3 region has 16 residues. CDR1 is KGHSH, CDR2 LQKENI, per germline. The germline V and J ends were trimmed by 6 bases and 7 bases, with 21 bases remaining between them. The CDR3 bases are TGTGCCAGCTCCACTCTAATGGGGACAAAGGGTGAAAAACTGTTTTTT. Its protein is CASSTLMGTKGEKLFF.

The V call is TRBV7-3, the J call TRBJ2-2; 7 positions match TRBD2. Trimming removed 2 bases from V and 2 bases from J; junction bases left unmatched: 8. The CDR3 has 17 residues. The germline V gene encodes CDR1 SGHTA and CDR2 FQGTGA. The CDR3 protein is CASSLRGGRVNTGELFF. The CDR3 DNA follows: TGTGCCAGCAGCTTACGAGGAGGGAGGGTAAACACCGGGGAGCTGTTTTTT.

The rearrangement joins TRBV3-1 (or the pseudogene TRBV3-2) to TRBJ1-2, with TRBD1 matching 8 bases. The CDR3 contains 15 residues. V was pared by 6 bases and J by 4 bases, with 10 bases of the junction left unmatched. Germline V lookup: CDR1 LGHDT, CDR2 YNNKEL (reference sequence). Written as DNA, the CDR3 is TGTGCCAGCAGACACCAGGGGGCCGGTGGCTATGGCTACACCTTC. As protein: CASRHQGAGGYGYTF.

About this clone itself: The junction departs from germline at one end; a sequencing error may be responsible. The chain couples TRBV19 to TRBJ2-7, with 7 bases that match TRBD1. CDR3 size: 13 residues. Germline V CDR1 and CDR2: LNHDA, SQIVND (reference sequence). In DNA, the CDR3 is TGTGCCAGTAGTATAGATCGTAGTCGGGACAGAACCTTC. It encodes CASSIDRSRDRTF.

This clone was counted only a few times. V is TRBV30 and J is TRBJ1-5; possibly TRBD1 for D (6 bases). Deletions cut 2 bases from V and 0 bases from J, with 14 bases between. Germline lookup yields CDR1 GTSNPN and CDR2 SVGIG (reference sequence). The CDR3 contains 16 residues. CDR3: CAWSPLRTDSNQPQHF. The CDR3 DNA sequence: TGTGCCTGGAGTCCATTACGGACAGATAGCAATCAGCCCCAGCATTTT.

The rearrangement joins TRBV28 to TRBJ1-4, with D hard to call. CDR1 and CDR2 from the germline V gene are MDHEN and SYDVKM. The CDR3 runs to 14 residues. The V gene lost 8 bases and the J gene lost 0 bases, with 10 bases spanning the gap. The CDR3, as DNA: TGTGCCAGCTGGTCAGTTGCAACTAATGAAAAACTGTTTTTT. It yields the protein CASWSVATNEKLFF. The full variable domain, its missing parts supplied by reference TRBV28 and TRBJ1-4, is DVKVTQSSRYLVKRTGEKVFLECVQDMDHENMFWYRQDPGLGLRLIYFSYDVKMKEKGDIPEGYSVSREKKERFSLILESASTNQTSMYLCASWSVATNEKLFFGSGTQLSVL.

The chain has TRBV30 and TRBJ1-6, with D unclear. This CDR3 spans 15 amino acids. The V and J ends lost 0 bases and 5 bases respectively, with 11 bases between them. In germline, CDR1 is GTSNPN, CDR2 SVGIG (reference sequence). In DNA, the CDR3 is TGTGCCTGGAGTGTAAAAGAGCTAAATAATTCACCCCTCCACTTT. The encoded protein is CAWSVKELNNSPLHF.

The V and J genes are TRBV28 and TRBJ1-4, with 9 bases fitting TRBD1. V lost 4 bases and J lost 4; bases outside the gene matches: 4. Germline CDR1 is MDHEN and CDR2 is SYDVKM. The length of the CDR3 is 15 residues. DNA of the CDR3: TGTGCCAGCAGTTCAACAGGGGGCGTTAATGAAAAACTGTTTTTT. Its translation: CASSSTGGVNEKLFF.

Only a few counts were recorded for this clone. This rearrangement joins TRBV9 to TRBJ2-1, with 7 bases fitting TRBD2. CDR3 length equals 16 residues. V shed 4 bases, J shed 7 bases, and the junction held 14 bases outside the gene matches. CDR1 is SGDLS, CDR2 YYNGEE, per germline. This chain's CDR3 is CASSSWGGTKYNEQFF. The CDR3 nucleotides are TGTGCCAGCAGCTCCTGGGGGGGGACTAAGTATAATGAGCAGTTCTTC.

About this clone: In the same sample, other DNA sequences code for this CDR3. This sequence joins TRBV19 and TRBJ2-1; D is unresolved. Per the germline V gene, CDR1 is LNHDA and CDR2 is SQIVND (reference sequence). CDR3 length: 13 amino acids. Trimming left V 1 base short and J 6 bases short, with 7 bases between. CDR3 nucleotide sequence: TGTGCCAGTAGTATAGGGGCAGCCAATGAGCAGTTCTTC. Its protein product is CASSIGAANEQFF.

CDR3 nucleotides: TGTGCCAGCAGCTTTACCGGGACAGGGGGTTACGAGCAGTACTTC. It is translated as CASSFTGTGGYEQYF. The chain combines TRBV11-2 with TRBJ2-7, with 11 bases fitting TRBD1. Germline V gene sequence: CDR1 SGHAT, CDR2 FQNNGV. J lost 4 bases, V lost 3 bases, and 5 bases had no gene match. The CDR3 loop spans 15 amino acids. The variable domain in full, with the rest retrieved from reference TRBV11-2 and TRBJ2-7, is EAGVAQSPRYKIIEKRQSVAFWCNPISGHATLYWYQQILGQGPKLLIQFQNNGVVDDSQLPKDRFSAERLKGVDSTLKIQPAKLEDSAVYLCASSFTGTGGYEQYFGPGTRLTVT.

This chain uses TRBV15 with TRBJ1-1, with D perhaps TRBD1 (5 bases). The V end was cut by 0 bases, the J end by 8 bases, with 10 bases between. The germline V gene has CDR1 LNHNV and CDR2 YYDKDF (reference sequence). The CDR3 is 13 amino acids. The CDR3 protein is CATSRENRGEAFF. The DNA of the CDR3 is TGTGCCACCAGCAGAGAAAATCGGGGGGAAGCTTTCTTT. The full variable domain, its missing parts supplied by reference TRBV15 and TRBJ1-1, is DAMVIQNPRYQVTQFGKPVTLSCSQTLNHNVMYWYQQKSSQAPKLLFHYYDKDFNNEADTPDNFQSRRPNTSFCFLDIRSPGLGDTAMYLCATSRENRGEAFFGQGTRLTVV.

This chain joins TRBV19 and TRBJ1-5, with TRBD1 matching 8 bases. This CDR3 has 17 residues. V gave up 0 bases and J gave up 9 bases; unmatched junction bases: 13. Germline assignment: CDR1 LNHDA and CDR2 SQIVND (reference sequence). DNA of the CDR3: TGTGCCAGTAGTATAGATTTGGACAGGGCAAGATTCTCGCCCCAGCATTTT. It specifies CASSIDLDRARFSPQHF. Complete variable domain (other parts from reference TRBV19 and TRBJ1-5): DGGITQSPKYLFRKEGQNVTLSCEQNLNHDAMYWYRQDPGQGLRLIYYSQIVNDFQKGDIAEGYSVSREKKESFPLTVTSAQKNPTAFYLCASSIDLDRARFSPQHFGDGTRLSIL.

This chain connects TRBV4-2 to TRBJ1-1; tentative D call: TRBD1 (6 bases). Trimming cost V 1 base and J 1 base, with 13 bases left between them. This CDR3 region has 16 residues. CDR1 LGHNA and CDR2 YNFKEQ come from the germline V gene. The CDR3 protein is CASSQVTGIENTEAFF. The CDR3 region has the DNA TGTGCCAGCAGCCAAGTGACAGGAATAGAGAACACTGAAGCTTTCTTT.